This T cell receptor (beta chain) was sequenced for a study of regulatory T cells in long-lasting Graves disease. Study-wide results and limits: Small sample size may have lowered accuracy. Newly diagnosed patients had higher TCR diversity than persistent Graves' patients did.

Time point reported: persistent/refractory GD, antithyroid drugs over 5 years with positive TRAb. The TCR library was made from RNA extracted from PBMCs. CDR1 and CDR2 (germline): DFQATT, SNEGSKA (reference sequence). Trimming cost V 1 base and J 1 base, with 8 bases left between them. The length of the CDR3 is 14 residues. Libraries of TCR beta came from iRepertoire HTBI primers plus Arm-PCR of CDR3 regions. Each CDR3 protein gets one entry after TCRdb re-called the multiplex PCR reads with MiXCR. Here the sample spans about 420,000 distinct CDR3 sequences, around 22% being singletons. There are a few counts of this clonotype. The antigen remains undetermined.

This TCR was recovered from a female donor with Graves disease. The chain has TRBV20-1 and TRBJ1-5; D remains unclear. The material was peripheral blood mononuclear cells (PBMCs), obtained when the disease was refractory, from a patient treated with antithyroid drugs. The CDR3 DNA sequence: TGCAGTGCTAGAGTGCCCAGAAGCAATCAGCCCCAGCATTTT. It specifies CSARVPRSNQPQHF.